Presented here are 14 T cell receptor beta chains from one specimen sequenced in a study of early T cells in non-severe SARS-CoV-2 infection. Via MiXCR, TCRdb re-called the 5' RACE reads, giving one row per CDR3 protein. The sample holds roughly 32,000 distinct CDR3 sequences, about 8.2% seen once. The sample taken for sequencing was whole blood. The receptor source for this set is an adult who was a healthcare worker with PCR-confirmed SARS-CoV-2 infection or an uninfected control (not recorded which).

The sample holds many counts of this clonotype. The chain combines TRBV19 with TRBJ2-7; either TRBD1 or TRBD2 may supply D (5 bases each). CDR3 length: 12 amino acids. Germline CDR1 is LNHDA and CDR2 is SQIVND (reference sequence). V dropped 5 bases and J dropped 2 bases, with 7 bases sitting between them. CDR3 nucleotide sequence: TGTGCCAGTAGTTGGGGGACCTACGAGCAGTACTTC. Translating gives CASSWGTYEQYF.

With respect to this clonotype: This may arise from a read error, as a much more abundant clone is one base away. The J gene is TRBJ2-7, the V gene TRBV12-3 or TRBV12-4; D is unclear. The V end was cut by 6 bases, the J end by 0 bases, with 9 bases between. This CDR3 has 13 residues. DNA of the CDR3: TGTGCCAGCAGCCCCCCCAGCTCCTACGAGCAGTACTTC. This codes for CASSPPSSYEQYF.

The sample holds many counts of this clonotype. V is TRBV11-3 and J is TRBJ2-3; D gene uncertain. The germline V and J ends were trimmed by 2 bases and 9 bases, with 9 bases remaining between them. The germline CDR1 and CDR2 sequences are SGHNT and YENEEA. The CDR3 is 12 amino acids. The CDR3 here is CASSLFLGTQYF. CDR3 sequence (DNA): TGTGCCAGCAGCTTATTTCTAGGGACGCAGTATTTT.

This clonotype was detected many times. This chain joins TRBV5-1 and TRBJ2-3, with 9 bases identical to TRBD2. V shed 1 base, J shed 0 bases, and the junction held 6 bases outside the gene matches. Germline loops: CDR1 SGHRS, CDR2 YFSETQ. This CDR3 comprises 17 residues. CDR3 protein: CASSLSASGASTDTQYF. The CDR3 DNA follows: TGCGCCAGCAGCTTGTCGGCTAGCGGGGCTAGCACAGATACGCAGTATTTT.

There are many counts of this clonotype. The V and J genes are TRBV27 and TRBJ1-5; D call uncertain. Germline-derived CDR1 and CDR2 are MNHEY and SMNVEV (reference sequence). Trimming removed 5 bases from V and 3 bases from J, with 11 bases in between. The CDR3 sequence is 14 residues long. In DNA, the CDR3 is TGTGCCAGCAGTCAATTACAGAACAATCAGCCCCAGCATTTT. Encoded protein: CASSQLQNNQPQHF.

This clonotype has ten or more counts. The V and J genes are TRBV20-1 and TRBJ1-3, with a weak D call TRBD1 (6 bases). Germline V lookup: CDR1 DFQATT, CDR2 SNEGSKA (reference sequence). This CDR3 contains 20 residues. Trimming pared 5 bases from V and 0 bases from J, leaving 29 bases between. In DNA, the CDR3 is TGCAGTGCTCCTCTACCCCAGGGGACCGTAGAACCCAGCTCTGGAAACACCATATATTTT. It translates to CSAPLPQGTVEPSSGNTIYF.

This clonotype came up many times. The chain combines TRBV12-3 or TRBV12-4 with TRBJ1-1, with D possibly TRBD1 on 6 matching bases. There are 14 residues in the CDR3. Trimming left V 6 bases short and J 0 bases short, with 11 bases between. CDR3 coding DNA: TGTGCCAGCAGAACGGGGGCCATGAACACTGAAGCTTTCTTT. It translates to CASRTGAMNTEAFF.

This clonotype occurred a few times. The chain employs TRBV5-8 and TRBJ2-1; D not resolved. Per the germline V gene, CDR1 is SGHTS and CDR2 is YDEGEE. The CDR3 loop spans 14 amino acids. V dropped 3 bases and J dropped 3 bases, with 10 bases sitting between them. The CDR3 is CASSSRSFYNEQFF. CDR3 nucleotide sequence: TGTGCCAGCAGCTCAAGGAGCTTCTACAATGAGCAGTTCTTC.

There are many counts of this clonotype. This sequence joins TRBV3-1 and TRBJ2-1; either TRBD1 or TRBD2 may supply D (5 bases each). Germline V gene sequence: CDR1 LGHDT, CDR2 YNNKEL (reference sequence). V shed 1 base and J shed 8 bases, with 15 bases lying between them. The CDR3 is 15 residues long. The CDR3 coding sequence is TGTGCCAGCAGCCAAGCGTTAATGGGGGTTTATGAGCAGTTCTTC. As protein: CASSQALMGVYEQFF.

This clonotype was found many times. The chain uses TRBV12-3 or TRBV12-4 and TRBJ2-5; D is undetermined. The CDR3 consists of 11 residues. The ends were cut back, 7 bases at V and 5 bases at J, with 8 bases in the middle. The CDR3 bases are TGTGCCAGCAAACTCAAGGAGACCCAGTACTTC. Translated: CASKLKETQYF.

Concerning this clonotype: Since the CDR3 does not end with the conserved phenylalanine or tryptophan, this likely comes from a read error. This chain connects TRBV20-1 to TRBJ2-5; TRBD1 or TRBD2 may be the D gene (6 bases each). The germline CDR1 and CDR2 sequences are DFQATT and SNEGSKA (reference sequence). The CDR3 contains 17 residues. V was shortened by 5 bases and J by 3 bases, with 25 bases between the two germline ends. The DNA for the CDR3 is TGCAGTGCTTCCAGGGGAGGAACAGGGAGTGGAAAAGAGACCCAGTACTCC. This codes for CSASRGGTGSGKETQYS.

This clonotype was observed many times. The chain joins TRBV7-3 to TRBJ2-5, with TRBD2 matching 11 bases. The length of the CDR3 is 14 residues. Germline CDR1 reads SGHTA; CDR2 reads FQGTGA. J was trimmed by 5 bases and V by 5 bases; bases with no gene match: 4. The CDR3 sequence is CASSPGTSGETQYF. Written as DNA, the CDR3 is TGTGCCAGCAGCCCCGGGACTAGCGGTGAGACCCAGTACTTC.

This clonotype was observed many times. The CDR3 region is CASSPGGTGGDEQYF. Written as DNA, the CDR3 is TGTGCCAGTAGCCCTGGCGGGACAGGAGGTGACGAGCAGTACTTC. This chain joins TRBV19 and TRBJ2-7, with 8 bases lining up with TRBD1. Germline loops: CDR1 LNHDA, CDR2 SQIVND (reference sequence). The junction had 12 bases not matched to a gene; V was cut back by 6 bases and J by 5 bases. The CDR3 is made up of 15 amino acids.

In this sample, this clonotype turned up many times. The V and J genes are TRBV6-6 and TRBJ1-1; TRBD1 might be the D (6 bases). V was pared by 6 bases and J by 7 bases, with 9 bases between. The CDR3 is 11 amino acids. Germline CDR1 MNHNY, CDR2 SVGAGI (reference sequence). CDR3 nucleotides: TGTGCCAGCAGATCGGGACATGAAGCTTTCTTT. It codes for CASRSGHEAFF.